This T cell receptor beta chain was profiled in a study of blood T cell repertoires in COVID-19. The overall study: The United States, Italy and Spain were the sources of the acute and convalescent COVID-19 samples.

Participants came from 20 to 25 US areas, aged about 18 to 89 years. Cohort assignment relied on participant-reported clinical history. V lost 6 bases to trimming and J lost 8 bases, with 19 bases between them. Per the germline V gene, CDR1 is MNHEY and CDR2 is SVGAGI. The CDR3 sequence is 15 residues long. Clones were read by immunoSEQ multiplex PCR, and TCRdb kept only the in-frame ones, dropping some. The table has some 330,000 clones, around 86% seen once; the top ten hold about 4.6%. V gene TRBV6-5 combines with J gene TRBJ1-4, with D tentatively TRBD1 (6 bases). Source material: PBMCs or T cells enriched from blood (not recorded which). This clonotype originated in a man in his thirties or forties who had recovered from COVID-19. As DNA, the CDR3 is TGTGCCAGCAGCCGAACTTACAGGGCTGGAGAAAAACTGTTTTTT. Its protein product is CASSRTYRAGEKLFF.